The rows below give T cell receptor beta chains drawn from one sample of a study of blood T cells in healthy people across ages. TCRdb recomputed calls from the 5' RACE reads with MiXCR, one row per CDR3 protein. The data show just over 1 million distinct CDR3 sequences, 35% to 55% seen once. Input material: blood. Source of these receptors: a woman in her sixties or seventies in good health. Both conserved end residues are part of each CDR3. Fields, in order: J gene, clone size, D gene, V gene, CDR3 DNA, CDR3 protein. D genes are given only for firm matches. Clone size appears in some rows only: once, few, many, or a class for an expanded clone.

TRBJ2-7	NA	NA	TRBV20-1	TGCAGTGCTAGGGGGACCCCTTCGGGTGAGCAGTACTTC	CSARGTPSGEQYF
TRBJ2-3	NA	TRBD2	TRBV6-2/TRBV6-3	TGTGCCAGCAGTTACGGGACTACCTGGAAGACAGATACGCAGTATTTT	CASSYGTTWKTDTQYF
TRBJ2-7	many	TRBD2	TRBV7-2	TGTGCCAGCACCCACTCCGGGACTAGCGCCTACGAGCAGTACTTC	CASTHSGTSAYEQYF
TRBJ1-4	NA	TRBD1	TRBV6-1	TGTGCCAGCAGGGAGACAGGGAGGGAAAAACTGTTTTTT	CASRETGREKLFF
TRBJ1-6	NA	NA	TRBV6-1	TGTGCCAGCACCCCGGCCTATAATTCACCCCTCCACTTT	CASTPAYNSPLHF
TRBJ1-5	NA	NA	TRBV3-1	TGTGCCAGCAGCCAAGATGTACTTCAGCCCCAGCATTTT	CASSQDVLQPQHF
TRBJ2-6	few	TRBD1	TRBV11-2	TGTGCCAGCAGAACGGCCAGGGGGATCGATTCTGGGGCCAACGTCCTGACTTTC	CASRTARGIDSGANVLTF
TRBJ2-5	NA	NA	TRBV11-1	TGTGCCAGCAGCCCTTTTACCGAAGAGACCCAGTACTTC	CASSPFTEETQYF
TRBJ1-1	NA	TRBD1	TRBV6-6	TGTGCCAGCAGTAGACAGGGGGGTAAGGTTGAAGCTTTCTTT	CASSRQGGKVEAFF
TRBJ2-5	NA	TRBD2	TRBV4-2	TGTGCCAGCAGCCAAGTTGGACTAGCGGAGGGAAAGACCCAGTACTTC	CASSQVGLAEGKTQYF
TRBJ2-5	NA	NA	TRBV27	TGTGCCAGCAGTGCCGGGTCAGTCCGAGGGGAGCAGTACTTC	CASSAGSVRGEQYF
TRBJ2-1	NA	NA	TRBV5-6	TGTGCCAGCAGCCCGGGACCGGGGAATGAGCAGTTCTTC	CASSPGPGNEQFF
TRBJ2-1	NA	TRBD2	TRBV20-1	TGCAGTGTTAGACCTGGACTAGCAAGTTTCTACAATGAGCAGTTCTTC	CSVRPGLASFYNEQFF
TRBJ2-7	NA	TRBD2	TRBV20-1	TGCAGTGCTAAAACCGGGACTAGCGATACCTACTACGAGCAGTACTTC	CSAKTGTSDTYYEQYF
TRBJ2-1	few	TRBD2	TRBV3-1	TGTGCCAGCAGCCAAGATCTGGGACTAGCGGGAGGGAATGAGCAGTTCTTC	CASSQDLGLAGGNEQFF
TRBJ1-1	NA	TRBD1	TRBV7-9	TGTGCCAGCAGCTTAGAGGGGGCGCGTGTAGCTTTCTTT	CASSLEGARVAFF